This T cell receptor (beta chain) is from a study of blood T cell repertoires in COVID-19. Germline assignment: CDR1 SQVTM and CDR2 ANQGSEA. The CDR3 has 12 residues. J lost 6 bases, V lost 7 bases, and 4 bases had no gene match. Assay used: immunoSEQ multiplex PCR; TCRdb lists only in-frame clones, some missing. This sample yields 200,000 or so clones, of which less than 90% are seen a single time; approximately 2.7% belongs to the top ten. This TCR was sampled from a woman younger than 45 who had recovered from COVID-19. V gene TRBV29-1 combines with J gene TRBJ2-7, with 12 bases that match TRBD1. Sequencing input: PBMCs or T cells enriched from blood (not recorded which). CDR3 sequence (DNA): TGCAGCGCAGGGACAGGGGGCGGCGAGCAGTACTTC. Amino acids: CSAGTGGGEQYF.